This T cell receptor beta chain was sequenced during a study of T cell repertoires in cytomegalovirus infection. Remarks on this clonotype: The antigen remains unidentified.

MiXCR, run by TCRdb on the reads, gives a single entry per CDR3 protein. The sample has tens of thousands of distinct CDR3 sequences; about 45% are singletons. CDR3 length: 13 amino acids. CDR1 is SGHVT and CDR2 is SQSDAQ in the germline V gene. Trimming took off 4 bases at V and 4 bases at J, with 8 bases between the two ends. The chain has TRBV7-4 and TRBJ1-5; no reliable D call. The TCR sequence derives from a human donor in good health (CMV status not recorded). Some clones in this sample may be carry-over from other donors' samples. Here the sequenced sample was CD8+ T cells from cultured PBMCs, taken from culture after CMV antigen stimulation. DNA for the CDR3: TGTGCCAGCAGCTCGGGTCTAAATCAGCCCCAGCATTTT. This translates into CASSSGLNQPQHF.